A single sample is the source of the 21 T cell receptor beta chains below, sequenced in a study of blood T cell repertoires in COVID-19. Assay used: immunoSEQ multiplex PCR; TCRdb lists only in-frame clones, some missing. The table lists tens of thousands of clones, about 90% of them singletons. The sequenced sample consisted of peripheral blood. Source of these receptors: a woman aged 45 to 65 in a cohort sampled during active COVID-19.

CDR3: CASSRPGRLGEQYF. The CDR3 coding sequence is TGTGCCAGCTCCCGACCGGGGAGACTGGGAGAGCAGTACTTC. V and J are TRBV28 and TRBJ2-7; the D gene is possibly TRBD2 (5 bases). Trimming left V 8 bases short and J 7 bases short, with 21 bases between. CDR1 and CDR2 from the germline V gene are MDHEN and SYDVKM. CDR3 length: 14 amino acids.

The genes are TRBV5-4 and TRBJ2-3, with TRBD2 as a possible D gene (5 bases). CDR3 length: 15 amino acids. V lost 3 bases to trimming and J lost 2 bases, with 13 bases between them. CDR1 and CDR2 from the germline V gene are SGHNT and YYREEE (reference sequence). The CDR3 spells CASSSGGHFTDTQYF. The CDR3, as DNA: TGTGCCAGCAGCTCCGGCGGGCATTTCACAGATACGCAGTATTTT. The full variable domain, rest sourced from reference TRBV5-4 and TRBJ2-3, is ETGVTQSPTHLIKTRGQQVTLRCSSQSGHNTVSWYQQALGQGPQFIFQYYREEENGRGNFPPRFSGLQFPNYSSELNVNALELDDSALYLCASSSGGHFTDTQYFGPGTRLTVL.

The chain uses TRBV13 and TRBJ2-1; weak D call: TRBD2 (6 bases). Germline values: CDR1 PRHDT, CDR2 FYEKMQ (reference sequence). V was trimmed by 3 bases and J by 5 bases, leaving 11 bases between them. The CDR3 runs to 14 residues. CDR3 sequence: CASSLEGGDNEQFF. In nucleotides, the CDR3 is TGTGCCAGCAGCTTGGAGGGCGGGGACAATGAGCAGTTCTTC.

The rearrangement links TRBV6-6 to TRBJ1-1; TRBD1 matches 8 bases. J was trimmed by 1 base and V by 5 bases; bases with no gene match: 3. The CDR3 contains 14 residues. The germline V gene encodes CDR1 MNHNY and CDR2 SVGAGI (reference sequence). The CDR3 sequence is CASSMGTGNTEAFF. The CDR3 DNA reads as TGTGCCAGCAGTATGGGGACAGGGAACACTGAAGCTTTCTTT.

This clone has only a few counts. The rearrangement links TRBV30 to TRBJ1-1, with D hard to call. From germline, CDR1 is GTSNPN and CDR2 SVGIG (reference sequence). With 7 bases removed from V and 2 bases from J, the gap between germline ends came to 14 bases. This CDR3 has 13 residues. The CDR3 reads CASHRTGNTEAFF. The CDR3 nucleotides read TGTGCCTCCCATCGGACGGGAAACACTGAAGCTTTCTTT.

The chain carries TRBV12-3 or TRBV12-4 and TRBJ2-7, with 8 bases lining up with TRBD2. There are 12 residues in the CDR3. Trimming took 5 bases from V and 3 from J; bases not matched to a gene: 0. The CDR3 DNA follows: TGTGCCAGCAGTGCGGGAGGCTACGAGCAGTACTTC. This encodes CASSAGGYEQYF.

This rearrangement joins TRBV7-2 to TRBJ1-2, with a weak D call TRBD1 (5 bases). Germline lookup yields CDR1 SGHTA and CDR2 FQGNSA. This CDR3 contains 13 residues. The germline V and J ends were trimmed by 3 bases and 4 bases, with 9 bases remaining between them. The DNA of the CDR3 is TGTGCCAGCAGCTTTAACGGGGGCTATGGCTACACCTTC. It translates to CASSFNGGYGYTF.

In its sample, this clone was seen once. The chain employs TRBV5-4 and TRBJ2-3; the match to TRBD2 covers 14 bases. The germline gives CDR1 SGHNT, CDR2 YYREEE (reference sequence). The CDR3 runs to 16 residues. V shed 4 bases and J 5 bases; nucleotides not matched to a gene: 6. The CDR3 here is CASSLGLAGVGDTQYF. The CDR3 DNA sequence: TGTGCCAGCAGCCTGGGACTAGCGGGAGTTGGAGATACGCAGTATTTT.

V gene TRBV3-1 (or the pseudogene TRBV3-2) combines with J gene TRBJ1-1; D possibly corresponds to TRBD1 (5 bases). The CDR3 is made up of 13 amino acids. CDR1 and CDR2 from the germline V gene are LGHDT and YNNKEL (reference sequence). The V gene lost 2 bases and the J gene lost 11 bases, with 15 bases spanning the gap. In DNA form, the CDR3 reads TGTGCCAGCAGCCAAAGGCCCAAGGGGCAGGCTTTCTTT. Encoded protein: CASSQRPKGQAFF.

This chain links TRBV7-3 with TRBJ2-5, with a tentative D call TRBD2 (5 bases). The germline V and J ends were trimmed by 3 bases and 5 bases, with 13 bases remaining between them. The germline V gene has CDR1 SGHTA and CDR2 FQGTGA. This CDR3 is 14 amino acids long. CDR3 sequence (DNA): TGTGCCAGCAGCTTCAACGGGAATAGCGAGACCCAGTACTTC. Its protein product is CASSFNGNSETQYF.

The chain is built from TRBV29-1 and TRBJ2-7; D perhaps matches TRBD1 (5 bases). The V gene's germline CDR1 is SQVTM and CDR2 ANQGSEA. Trimming stripped 2 bases from V and 2 bases from J, with 10 bases between. The CDR3 runs to 13 residues. DNA for the CDR3: TGCAGCGTTGAATCCAGGGAAACCTACGAGCAGTACTTC. Translation: CSVESRETYEQYF.

The J gene is TRBJ2-3, the V gene TRBV30, with 7 bases fitting TRBD2. V lost 7 bases to trimming and J lost 3 bases; unmatched junction nucleotides: 13. CDR1 is GTSNPN and CDR2 is SVGIG in the germline V gene (reference sequence). The CDR3 length is 15 residues. The CDR3 protein is CASPGVSGMTDTQYF. CDR3 in DNA: TGTGCCTCCCCGGGCGTAAGCGGGATGACAGATACGCAGTATTTT.

This chain joins TRBV7-6 and TRBJ2-5; TRBD1 matches 7 bases. The CDR3 runs to 14 residues. Germline assignment: CDR1 SGHVS and CDR2 FNYEAQ. V was clipped by 4 bases and J by 5 bases; unmatched bases: 7. The CDR3 DNA follows: TGTGCCAGCAGCTCCGAGGGGGCCTGGGAGACCCAGTACTTC. The encoded protein is CASSSEGAWETQYF.

CDR3 DNA: TGCGCCAGCAGCCAAGCGGGGGGTAAGACTAATGAAAAACTGTTTTTT. Translation: CASSQAGGKTNEKLFF. J is TRBJ1-4 and V is TRBV4-1; a possible D gene is TRBD1 (5 bases). This CDR3 spans 16 amino acids. Per the germline V gene, CDR1 is MGHRA and CDR2 is YSYEKL. Deletions cut 1 base from V and 2 bases from J, with 11 bases between.

The chain is built from TRBV5-1 and TRBJ1-1; weak D call: TRBD1 (5 bases). CDR1 SGHRS and CDR2 YFSETQ come from the germline V gene. Trimming removed 0 bases at V and 0 bases at J, with 12 bases between. CDR3 length equals 16 residues. CDR3 in DNA: TGCGCCAGCAGCTTGGGGGCAGGGCTAGTGAACACTGAAGCTTTCTTT. Protein product: CASSLGAGLVNTEAFF.

This chain joins TRBV10-3 and TRBJ2-3; weak D call: TRBD1 (5 bases). This CDR3 spans 13 amino acids. From germline, CDR1 is ENHRY and CDR2 SYGVKD. V was pared by 4 bases and J by 2 bases, with 7 bases between. The CDR3 here is CAISGGATDTQYF. Here the CDR3 DNA reads TGTGCCATCAGTGGTGGGGCCACAGATACGCAGTATTTT.

The rearrangement uses TRBV10-3 and TRBJ1-3, with D perhaps TRBD1 (6 bases). The CDR3 length is 13 residues. The ends were cut back, 6 bases at V and 4 bases at J, with 10 bases in the middle. CDR1 and CDR2 from the germline V gene are ENHRY and SYGVKD. The CDR3 coding sequence is TGTGCCATCAGACGACAGGAAGGAAACACCATATATTTT. This encodes CAIRRQEGNTIYF.

A single count supports this clone. This chain joins TRBV28 and TRBJ1-1; 7 bases are a match to TRBD1. The CDR3 consists of 14 residues. The germline gives CDR1 MDHEN, CDR2 SYDVKM. With 7 bases clipped from V and 5 bases from J, the junction kept 10 bases outside the gene matches. CDR3 protein: CASTPTGKRTEAFF. The CDR3 DNA follows: TGTGCCAGCACCCCGACAGGGAAAAGGACTGAAGCTTTCTTT.

V usage is TRBV18 and J usage is TRBJ1-1, with D perhaps matching TRBD1 (5 bases). V lost 2 bases and J lost 3, with 10 bases in between. There are 14 residues in the CDR3. Germline V CDR1 and CDR2: KGHSH, LQKENI. The CDR3 spells CASSPGGGDTEAFF. The CDR3 nucleotides read TGTGCCAGCTCACCAGGGGGAGGGGACACTGAAGCTTTCTTT. Full variable domain (outside the CDR3, taken from reference TRBV18 and TRBJ1-1): NAGVMQNPRHLVRRRGQEARLRCSPMKGHSHVYWYRQLPEEGLKFMVYLQKENIIDESGMPKERFSAEFPKEGPSILRIQQVVRGDSAAYFCASSPGGGDTEAFFGQGTRLTVV.

The gene calls are TRBV12-2 and TRBJ1-1. TRBV12-2 represents a pseudogene. The CDR3 runs to 14 residues. The CDR3 protein is CASRLVSGKPEAFF. CDR3 coding DNA: TGTGCAAGTCGCTTAGTGAGCGGGAAACCTGAAGCTTTCTTT.

The chain joins TRBV2 to TRBJ1-5; D might be TRBD1 (6 bases). The V end lost 7 bases, the J end lost 3 bases, and 7 bases lay between the germline ends. Germline values: CDR1 SNHLY, CDR2 FYNNEI. The CDR3 loop spans 12 amino acids. The CDR3 loop is CASTGDNQPQHF. CDR3 nucleotides: TGTGCCAGCACAGGGGACAATCAGCCCCAGCATTTT.